Following are 6 T cell receptor beta chains from one sample sequenced in a study of blood T cell repertoires in COVID-19. Only in-frame clones appear in the TCRdb table, and some are missing; sequencing was by immunoSEQ multiplex PCR. The sample includes 90,000 to 95,000 clones, 88% of them seen just once. The sequenced material came from peripheral blood. These receptors were taken from a woman of 80 years or more with active COVID-19.

The V call is TRBV15, the J call TRBJ2-6, with D possibly matching TRBD2 (5 bases). V was pared by 5 bases and J by 4 bases, with 12 bases between. The CDR3 covers 15 residues. In germline, CDR1 is LNHNV, CDR2 YYDKDF (reference sequence). Written as DNA, the CDR3 is TGTGCCACCAGCCGCGTATCGGGGGGGGCCAACGTCCTGACTTTC. Translating gives CATSRVSGGANVLTF.

The chain is built from TRBV5-6 and TRBJ1-5, with TRBD1 as a possible D gene (5 bases). Germline V gene lookup returns CDR1 SGHDT and CDR2 YYEEEE. This CDR3 comprises 14 residues. V shed 2 bases and J shed 3 bases, with 9 bases lying between them. The CDR3 DNA reads TGTGCCAGCAGCTTTCGGGGGTCCAATCAGCCCCAGCATTTT. As protein: CASSFRGSNQPQHF.

This chain connects TRBV18 to TRBJ2-7, with 10 bases lining up with TRBD2. Losses at the gene ends were 3 bases for V and 5 bases for J; bases not matched to a gene: 4. CDR1 and CDR2 from the germline V gene are KGHSH and LQKENI. The CDR3 spans 14 residues. CDR3 sequence reads: CASSPRLAGNEQYF. The CDR3 region has the DNA TGTGCCAGCTCACCTCGACTAGCGGGCAACGAGCAGTACTTC.

The chain uses TRBV7-9 and TRBJ2-2; tentative D call: TRBD1 (5 bases). V gave up 5 bases and J gave up 6 bases, with 13 bases separating them. This CDR3 comprises 14 residues. The germline V gene has CDR1 SEHNR and CDR2 FQNEAQ (reference sequence). The CDR3 region is CASSLWQGSGELFF. The CDR3 coding sequence is TGTGCCAGCAGCCTATGGCAGGGTTCCGGGGAGCTGTTTTTT. Using reference TRBV7-9 and TRBJ2-2 for the parts outside the CDR3, the full variable domain is DTGVSQNPRHKITKRGQNVTFRCDPISEHNRLYWYRQTLGQGPEFLTYFQNEAQLEKSRLLSDRFSAERPKGSFSTLEIQRTEQGDSAMYLCASSLWQGSGELFFGEGSRLTVL.

This clone has a handful of counts. V gene TRBV4-3 combines with J gene TRBJ2-5; 8 bases match TRBD1. The germline CDR1 and CDR2 sequences are LGHNA and YSLEER. The trim removed 1 base at V and 4 bases at J, leaving 5 bases unmatched. The CDR3 extends over 15 amino acids. The CDR3: CASSQVGTGGETQYF. DNA for the CDR3: TGCGCCAGCAGCCAAGTTGGGACAGGCGGAGAGACCCAGTACTTC.

The gene calls are TRBV5-4 and TRBJ2-1; tentative D call: TRBD2 (6 bases). CDR3 length: 17 amino acids. In germline, CDR1 is SGHNT, CDR2 YYREEE (reference sequence). Trimming left V 0 bases short and J 0 bases short, with 13 bases between. The CDR3 here is CASSLGRVPLSYNEQFF. CDR3 nucleotides: TGTGCCAGCAGCTTGGGGAGGGTTCCACTCTCCTACAATGAGCAGTTCTTC.